This T cell receptor beta chain comes out of a study of control samples from healthy donors and cancer patients. CDR1 is MNHEY and CDR2 is SVGEGT in the germline V gene. The V gene lost 6 bases and the J gene lost 7 bases, with 15 bases spanning the gap. The CDR3 has 14 residues. Measured with immunoSEQ multiplex PCR; TCRdb has only the in-frame clones, and not every one. The sample carries some 80,000 clones, approximately 92% recorded once. The chain couples TRBV6-2 or TRBV6-3 to TRBJ1-4, with D perhaps matching TRBD1 (5 bases). The source is a woman in her sixties in good health. Sequenced: blood. Here the CDR3 reads CASSPRVGGEKLFF. Here the CDR3 DNA reads TGTGCCAGCAGCCCCAGGGTCGGGGGTGAAAAACTGTTTTTT.